A single sample gave rise to the 28 T cell receptor beta chains below, sequenced in a study of PD-L1 blockade in urothelial cancer. TCRdb's table, derived via immunoSEQ multiplex PCR, lists solely in-frame clones and lacks some. The sample records under 60,000 clones, more than 75% being singletons. The time point is: peripheral blood 6 weeks after treatment start. The starting material was PBMCs, obtained around atezolizumab (anti-PD-L1) treatment. These receptors were obtained from a man aged 55 to 70 with urothelial cancer.

This sequence joins TRBV11-2 and TRBJ2-7, with unresolved D. The germline V and J ends were trimmed by 1 base and 2 bases, with 12 bases remaining between them. CDR1 SGHAT and CDR2 FQNNGV come from the germline V gene. The CDR3 contains 15 residues. CDR3 sequence (DNA): TGTGCCAGCAGCTTAGCTCTTAGTATAGCCTACGAGCAGTACTTC. It yields the protein CASSLALSIAYEQYF. Full variable domain (remainder filled in from reference TRBV11-2 and TRBJ2-7): EAGVAQSPRYKIIEKRQSVAFWCNPISGHATLYWYQQILGQGPKLLIQFQNNGVVDDSQLPKDRFSAERLKGVDSTLKIQPAKLEDSAVYLCASSLALSIAYEQYFGPGTRLTVT.

V is TRBV12-5 and J is TRBJ1-5; possibly TRBD1 for D (6 bases). Germline V gene lookup returns CDR1 LGHNT and CDR2 FRNRAP. V was trimmed by 1 base and J by 6 bases, leaving 10 bases between them. The CDR3 is made up of 14 amino acids. This CDR3 is CASGLANRAQPQHF. For the CDR3, the DNA is TGTGCTAGTGGTTTGGCCAACAGGGCTCAGCCCCAGCATTTT.

The chain has TRBV6-5 and TRBJ1-3, with D uncertain. The CDR3 contains 15 residues. Germline CDR1 is MNHEY and CDR2 is SVGAGI. V dropped 0 bases and J dropped 2 bases, with 8 bases sitting between them. The CDR3 DNA sequence: TGTGCCAGCAGTTACTCGGGGAGAACTGGAAACACCATATATTTT. This translates into CASSYSGRTGNTIYF.

The chain recombines TRBV27 with TRBJ2-1, with 9 bases matching TRBD2. CDR1 and CDR2 from the germline V gene are MNHEY and SMNVEV (reference sequence). The CDR3 covers 16 residues. The ends lost 2 bases at V and 3 bases at J; junction bases unmatched: 5. The CDR3 loop is CASSLSGGLLYNEQFF. The CDR3 bases are TGTGCCAGCAGTTTAAGCGGGGGGCTACTCTACAATGAGCAGTTCTTC.

The rearrangement uses TRBV9 and TRBJ1-1; maybe TRBD1 (6 bases). CDR1 is SGDLS, CDR2 YYNGEE, per germline. Trimming stripped 4 bases from V and 1 base from J, with 11 bases between. The CDR3 loop spans 14 amino acids. The CDR3 here is CASSRLDRNTEAFF. CDR3 sequence (DNA): TGTGCCAGCAGCCGGCTGGACAGGAACACTGAAGCTTTCTTT.

The chain employs TRBV5-1 and TRBJ1-4; TRBD1 is a possible D gene (5 bases). The germline V gene encodes CDR1 SGHRS and CDR2 YFSETQ. This CDR3 has 15 residues. Trimming shortened V by 4 bases and J by 0 bases, and 10 bases separated the two germline ends. CDR3 loop: CASSPGGATNEKLFF. The CDR3 nucleotides read TGCGCCAGCAGCCCGGGGGGAGCAACTAATGAAAAACTGTTTTTT.

This clone was counted a single time. This chain connects TRBV12-5 to TRBJ2-7; no clear D gene. Trimming took 0 bases from V and 0 from J, leaving 6 bases between them. This CDR3 is 14 amino acids long. CDR1 LGHNT and CDR2 FRNRAP come from the germline V gene. The CDR3 loop is CASGLVNSSYEQYF. The CDR3, as DNA: TGTGCTAGTGGTTTGGTAAACAGCTCCTACGAGCAGTACTTC. Filled out from reference TRBV12-5 and TRBJ2-7, the complete variable domain reads DARVTQTPRHKVTEMGQEVTMRCQPILGHNTVFWYRQTMMQGLELLAYFRNRAPLDDSGMPKDRFSAEMPDATLATLKIQPSEPRDSAVYFCASGLVNSSYEQYFGPGTRLTVT.

The rearrangement links TRBV30 to TRBJ1-4; D remains unclear. Germline lookup yields CDR1 GTSNPN and CDR2 SVGIG (reference sequence). The CDR3 contains 15 residues. V lost 0 bases, J lost 0 bases, and 8 bases lay in between. Here the CDR3 reads CAWSVGQATNEKLFF. The CDR3 DNA follows: TGTGCCTGGAGTGTTGGGCAGGCAACTAATGAAAAACTGTTTTTT.

The genes are TRBV13 and TRBJ2-1; TRBD2 aligns across 8 bases. CDR1 is PRHDT, CDR2 FYEKMQ, per germline (reference sequence). The CDR3 runs 12 residues. V shed 0 bases, J shed 15 bases, and the junction held 4 bases outside the gene matches. CDR3 coding DNA: TGTGCCAGCAGCTTAGGCCCGCTAGCGGGGTTCTTC. This sequence encodes CASSLGPLAGFF.

This clone has only one observation. CDR3 sequence (DNA): TGCGCCAGCAGCTTGGACCACGGGGGGCGCGGTACTGAAGCTTTCTTT. This codes for CASSLDHGGRGTEAFF. This chain links TRBV5-1 with TRBJ1-1; possibly TRBD1 for D (6 bases). CDR3 length: 16 residues. Trimming took 0 bases from V and 5 from J, leaving 17 bases between them. Germline CDR1 is SGHRS and CDR2 is YFSETQ.

This chain connects TRBV4-1 to TRBJ1-5; 7 nucleotides align to TRBD1. Germline V gene sequence: CDR1 MGHRA, CDR2 YSYEKL. The CDR3 extends over 14 amino acids. The V segment lost 0 bases and the J segment 7 bases; nucleotides outside the gene matches: 3. DNA for the CDR3: TGCGCCAGCAGCCAAGACCCAGGGGGGCAGCCCCAGCATTTT. This translates into CASSQDPGGQPQHF.

The chain employs TRBV30 and TRBJ1-2; D perhaps matches TRBD1 (5 bases). Germline loops: CDR1 GTSNPN, CDR2 SVGIG (reference sequence). Deletions cut 2 bases from V and 4 bases from J, with 14 bases between. CDR3 length: 14 residues. In nucleotides, the CDR3 is TGTGCCTGGAGTCGAGCAGGGAATGGCTATGGCTACACCTTC. This encodes CAWSRAGNGYGYTF.

V usage is TRBV5-1 and J usage is TRBJ1-4, with 10 bases that match TRBD1. The V segment lost 0 bases and the J segment 7 bases; nucleotides outside the gene matches: 6. The CDR3 is 16 residues long. CDR1 and CDR2 from the germline V gene are SGHRS and YFSETQ. CDR3 sequence (DNA): TGCGCCAGCAGCTTGGACTTGACAGGGGGCGGTGAAAAACTGTTTTTT. It specifies CASSLDLTGGGEKLFF. Filled out from reference TRBV5-1 and TRBJ1-4, the complete variable domain reads KAGVTQTPRYLIKTRGQQVTLSCSPISGHRSVSWYQQTPGQGLQFLFEYFSETQRNKGNFPGRFSGRQFSNSRSEMNVSTLELGDSALYLCASSLDLTGGGEKLFFGSGTQLSVL.

The chain employs TRBV11-3 and TRBJ2-4; 11 positions agree with TRBD2. CDR1 and CDR2 (germline): SGHNT, YENEEA. V was pared by 4 bases and J by 5 bases, with 10 bases of the junction left unmatched. The CDR3 runs to 17 residues. CDR3 sequence (DNA): TGTGCCAGCAGCTCGCTCACAGGGACTAGCGGCGAAAACATTCAGTACTTC. It codes for CASSSLTGTSGENIQYF.

The J gene is TRBJ2-5, the V gene TRBV7-2, with D possibly TRBD1 on 6 matching bases. Germline V gives CDR1 SGHTA, CDR2 FQGNSA. The CDR3 totals 14 residues. Deletions cut 5 bases from V and 2 bases from J, with 12 bases between. The CDR3, as DNA: TGTGCCAGCAGCAAACGGGGACAACAAGAGACCCAGTACTTC. Its translation: CASSKRGQQETQYF. Supplemented by reference TRBV7-2 and TRBJ2-5, the full variable domain reads GAGVSQSPSNKVTEKGKDVELRCDPISGHTALYWYRQSLGQGLEFLIYFQGNSAPDKSGLPSDRFSAERTGGSVSTLTIQRTQQEDSAVYLCASSKRGQQETQYFGPGTRLLVL.

The V call is TRBV19, the J call TRBJ1-2; TRBD1 agrees at 10 bases. This CDR3 region has 15 residues. The germline gives CDR1 LNHDA, CDR2 SQIVND (reference sequence). The trim removed 4 bases at V and 8 bases at J, leaving 10 bases unmatched. CDR3 nucleotide sequence: TGTGCCAGTAGTACCGGGACAGGGGTGTACTGGGGCTACACCTTC. Protein: CASSTGTGVYWGYTF. The whole variable domain, filled in from reference TRBV19 and TRBJ1-2, reads DGGITQSPKYLFRKEGQNVTLSCEQNLNHDAMYWYRQDPGQGLRLIYYSQIVNDFQKGDIAEGYSVSREKKESFPLTVTSAQKNPTAFYLCASSTGTGVYWGYTFGSGTRLTVV.

Notes on this clone: The junction differs from germline at one of its ends, possibly a read error. This chain links TRBV7-7 with TRBJ2-2; 7 bases fit TRBD2. CDR3 length: 14 amino acids. Per germline, CDR1 SSHAT and CDR2 FNYEAQ (reference sequence). CDR3 sequence: CASSLRRGTGELFF. The DNA for the CDR3 is TGTGCTAGCAGCCTCAGGCGGGGGACCGGGGAGCTGTTTTTT. Combining the CDR3 with reference TRBV7-7 and TRBJ2-2 gives the whole variable domain GAGVSQSPRYKVTKRGQDVTLRCDPISSHATLYWYQQALGQGPEFLTYFNYEAQPDKSGLPSDRFSAERPEGSISTLTIQRTEQRDSAMYRCASSLRRGTGELFFGEGSRLTVL.

The chain links TRBV28 to TRBJ2-1; D remains ambiguous. Trimming left V 7 bases short and J 4 bases short, with 8 bases between. The CDR3 loop spans 12 amino acids. Germline CDR1 is MDHEN and CDR2 is SYDVKM. The CDR3, as DNA: TGTGCCAGCACGAACCGGTACAATGAGCAGTTCTTC. It codes for CASTNRYNEQFF.

V is TRBV11-2 and J is TRBJ2-5; the match to TRBD1 covers 8 bases. CDR3 size: 15 residues. Germline trimming cut 7 bases from V and 1 base from J; bases unmatched to any gene: 8. Germline V gene data show CDR1 as SGHAT and CDR2 as FQNNGV. Here the CDR3 DNA reads TGTGCCAGCATCCACACGACAGGGGCCCAAGAGACCCAGTACTTC. Translating gives CASIHTTGAQETQYF.

The genes are TRBV27 and TRBJ2-5; 8 bases match TRBD1. Germline V gene data show CDR1 as MNHEY and CDR2 as SMNVEV (reference sequence). V lost 6 bases, J lost 4 bases, and 7 bases stayed unmatched. This CDR3 is built from 14 residues. CDR3 in DNA: TGTGCCAGCAGCACCCGCGGACAGGGAGAGACCCAGTACTTC. This codes for CASSTRGQGETQYF.

This clone was counted a single time. This sequence joins TRBV4-2 and TRBJ1-2; no definite D call. Germline CDR1 LGHNA, CDR2 YNFKEQ. Between the trimmed V and J ends, which lost 0 bases and 7 bases, there was a span of 12 bases. The CDR3 consists of 14 residues. The CDR3 DNA reads TGTGCCAGCAGCCAAGAGGTGGTTACCGGTGGCTACACCTTC. Translated, it gives CASSQEVVTGGYTF.

The chain uses TRBV28 and TRBJ1-5; no definite D call. Trimming cost V 10 bases and J 6 bases, with 16 bases left between them. In germline, CDR1 is MDHEN, CDR2 SYDVKM. The CDR3 extends over 13 amino acids. Here the CDR3 reads CATWEGWSQPQHF. The DNA for the CDR3 is TGTGCCACCTGGGAGGGATGGAGTCAGCCCCAGCATTTT.

The CDR3 bases are TGTGCCAGCAGCTTAACTCTAGCGGGGGGGCGGTCCGAGCAGTACTTC. Protein sequence: CASSLTLAGGRSEQYF. The J gene is TRBJ2-7, the V gene TRBV7-8; 12 nucleotides agree with TRBD2. CDR1 and CDR2 from the germline V gene are SGHVS and FQNEAQ. The CDR3 sequence is 16 residues long. V trimming: 2 bases; J trimming: 6 bases; junction bases outside the gene matches: 8.

This clone has just one count. This sequence joins TRBV6-5 and TRBJ2-7, with 8 bases fitting TRBD1. The CDR3 is made up of 15 amino acids. J was trimmed by 5 bases and V by 6 bases; bases with no gene match: 12. The germline CDR1 and CDR2 sequences are MNHEY and SVGAGI. CDR3 region: CASSPTGHRGNEQYF. The CDR3, as DNA: TGTGCCAGCAGCCCCACGGGGCACAGGGGGAACGAGCAGTACTTC.

V is TRBV5-6 and J is TRBJ1-5, with 9 positions matching TRBD1. The CDR3 covers 18 residues. Germline V gene sequence: CDR1 SGHDT, CDR2 YYEEEE. The V gene end was trimmed by 2 bases and the J gene end by 2 bases; junction bases not matched to a gene: 11. The CDR3 loop is CASSLTTGGRFGNQPQHF. CDR3 nucleotide sequence: TGTGCCAGCAGCTTAACGACAGGGGGTCGGTTTGGCAATCAGCCCCAGCATTTT.

This chain uses TRBV9 with TRBJ2-5; a weak D match, TRBD1 (6 bases). Germline V gives CDR1 SGDLS, CDR2 YYNGEE. The CDR3 loop spans 15 amino acids. V gave up 8 bases and J gave up 0 bases, with 17 bases separating them. The CDR3 protein is CARGPRDTYQETQYF. DNA of the CDR3: TGTGCCAGGGGCCCCAGGGACACGTACCAAGAGACCCAGTACTTC.

The CDR3 loop reads CSALGAYEQYF. The CDR3 coding sequence is TGCAGTGCGCTCGGTGCCTACGAGCAGTACTTC. The chain carries TRBV20-1 and TRBJ2-7, with D unclear. V was clipped by 6 bases and J by 2 bases, with 8 bases between them. Germline loops: CDR1 DFQATT, CDR2 SNEGSKA (reference sequence). The CDR3 is 11 residues long.

V and J are TRBV19 and TRBJ1-3; D possibly corresponds to TRBD1 (6 bases). CDR3 length equals 14 residues. V gave up 7 bases and J gave up 4 bases, with 14 bases separating them. CDR1 and CDR2 (germline): LNHDA, SQIVND (reference sequence). The CDR3 coding sequence is TGTGCCAGTACTGACAGGACTCTCGGAAACACCATATATTTT. Amino acids: CASTDRTLGNTIYF.